The 19 T cell receptor beta chains reported below all come from one sample, sequenced in a study of T cell responses to AZD1222 COVID-19 vaccine. TCRdb keeps only in-frame clones here, not all; method: immunoSEQ multiplex PCR. Here the sample spans over 95,000 clones, 80% to 90% being singletons. The sample here was peripheral blood, taken on day 0 of AZD1222 vaccination. These receptors were obtained from an adult in good health.

This clone appeared a few times. The chain uses TRBV9 and TRBJ2-7; no firm D call. The CDR3 sequence is 14 residues long. V was pared by 0 bases and J by 4 bases, with 11 bases between. Germline CDR1 and CDR2: SGDLS and YYNGEE. The CDR3 bases are TGTGCCAGCAGCGTAGGTGGGGATCTGTACGAGCAGTACTTC. Translating it yields CASSVGGDLYEQYF.

This CDR3 is CASSSKGPHEQYF. Here the CDR3 DNA reads TGTGCCAGCAGTTCGAAAGGTCCTCACGAGCAGTACTTC. This sequence joins TRBV12-3 or TRBV12-4 and TRBJ2-7; D remains unclear. The V and J ends lost 4 bases and 5 bases respectively, with 12 bases between them. The CDR3 runs 13 residues.

The rearrangement joins TRBV5-8 to TRBJ1-2; D gene uncertain. Trimming took 1 base from V and 8 from J, leaving 9 bases between them. Per the germline V gene, CDR1 is SGHTS and CDR2 is YDEGEE. The CDR3 covers 12 residues. DNA for the CDR3: TGTGCCAGCAGCTTGATGAACCACGGCTACACCTTC. As protein: CASSLMNHGYTF.

This clone is a singleton in its sample. The chain links TRBV6-5 to TRBJ2-7, with 9 positions matching TRBD1. After removal of 2 bases from V and 6 bases from J, the junction contained 8 bases not matched to a gene. The CDR3 is 15 amino acids. The germline V gene encodes CDR1 MNHEY and CDR2 SVGAGI. The CDR3 nucleotides read TGTGCCAGCAGTTACCACCGGGACAGGGCCGGCGAGCAGTACTTC. The encoded protein is CASSYHRDRAGEQYF.

The V gene is TRBV6-5, the J gene TRBJ1-5; D is perhaps TRBD1 (6 bases). The germline CDR1 and CDR2 sequences are MNHEY and SVGAGI. Trimming pared 6 bases from V and 2 bases from J, leaving 14 bases between. This CDR3 spans 15 amino acids. CDR3: CASSPGGGGNQPQHF. As DNA, the CDR3 is TGTGCCAGCAGCCCGGGGGGGGGCGGCAATCAGCCCCAGCATTTT.

The genes are TRBV4-3 and TRBJ2-5; 11 bases are shared with TRBD2. The ends lost 4 bases at V and 4 bases at J; junction bases unmatched: 2. Germline CDR1 LGHNA, CDR2 YSLEER. This CDR3 has 14 amino acids. DNA of the CDR3: TGCGCCAGCAGCCCTACTAGCGGGAGAGAGACCCAGTACTTC. Encoded protein: CASSPTSGRETQYF.

The DNA of the CDR3 is TGTGCCAGCAGTCTGACAGGGTTTCAGTATTTT. Its protein product is CASSLTGFQYF. The V gene is TRBV12-3 or TRBV12-4, the J gene TRBJ2-3; TRBD1 aligns across 7 bases. V shed 5 bases and J 12 bases; nucleotides not matched to a gene: 5. The CDR3 covers 11 residues.

J is TRBJ2-7 and V is TRBV28; weak D call: TRBD1 (6 bases). Trimming removed 7 bases at V and 4 bases at J, with 17 bases between. This CDR3 is built from 14 residues. CDR1 and CDR2 from the germline V gene are MDHEN and SYDVKM. The chain's CDR3 is CASTTPGHGYEQYF. The CDR3 DNA sequence: TGTGCCAGCACCACTCCGGGACACGGATACGAGCAGTACTTC.

The chain employs TRBV10-3 and TRBJ2-7; D is unresolved. The CDR3 length is 14 residues. Trimming took off 1 base at V and 6 bases at J, with 13 bases between the two ends. Germline CDR1 and CDR2: ENHRY and SYGVKD. The CDR3: CAISEFQGLGEQYF. In nucleotides, the CDR3 is TGTGCCATCAGTGAGTTCCAAGGGCTCGGCGAGCAGTACTTC.

The CDR3 region has the DNA TGTGCCAGCAGCTTAGAGGCGGGCCGGGAGACCCAGTACTTC. Residues: CASSLEAGRETQYF. The chain combines TRBV11-1 with TRBJ2-5, with D possibly matching TRBD2 (5 bases). The CDR3 totals 14 residues. Between the trimmed V and J ends, which lost 1 base and 5 bases, there was a span of 11 bases. In germline, CDR1 is SGHAT, CDR2 FQDESV (reference sequence). The full variable domain, its missing parts supplied by reference TRBV11-1 and TRBJ2-5, is EAEVAQSPRYKITEKSQAVAFWCDPISGHATLYWYRQILGQGPELLVQFQDESVVDDSQLPKDRFSAERLKGVDSTLKIQPAELGDSAMYLCASSLEAGRETQYFGPGTRLLVL.

The genes are TRBV6-5 and TRBJ2-3; 10 bases are shared with TRBD2. V shed 0 bases, J shed 7 bases, and the junction held 7 bases outside the gene matches. This CDR3 has 16 residues. Germline V gives CDR1 MNHEY, CDR2 SVGAGI. CDR3 sequence reads: CASSYSQRGGWNTQYF. CDR3 DNA sequence: TGTGCCAGCAGTTACTCCCAGCGGGGGGGTTGGAATACGCAGTATTTT.

This clone has just one count. The V gene is TRBV28, the J gene TRBJ2-7, with 7 positions matching TRBD2. V lost 7 bases to trimming and J lost 1 base; unmatched junction nucleotides: 10. The CDR3 covers 15 residues. Germline-derived CDR1 and CDR2 are MDHEN and SYDVKM. The CDR3: CASTQLAGDSYEQYF. CDR3 coding DNA: TGTGCCAGCACCCAACTGGCGGGGGATTCCTACGAGCAGTACTTC.

The rearrangement links TRBV5-6 to TRBJ2-3; 8 bases agree with TRBD1. V trimming: 0 bases; J trimming: 0 bases; junction bases outside the gene matches: 3. The CDR3 covers 16 residues. The germline CDR1 and CDR2 sequences are SGHDT and YYEEEE. The CDR3 protein is CASSLGTGISTDTQYF. The DNA for the CDR3 is TGTGCCAGCAGCTTGGGGACAGGGATAAGCACAGATACGCAGTATTTT.

This chain links TRBV19 with TRBJ1-5; no clear D. There are 14 residues in the CDR3. V was clipped by 2 bases and J by 6 bases, with 11 bases between them. Germline assignment: CDR1 LNHDA and CDR2 SQIVND (reference sequence). CDR3 in DNA: TGTGCCAGTAGTATACAGGCCCTGGGTCAGCCCCAGCATTTT. Translated: CASSIQALGQPQHF. Supplemented by reference TRBV19 and TRBJ1-5, the full variable domain reads DGGITQSPKYLFRKEGQNVTLSCEQNLNHDAMYWYRQDPGQGLRLIYYSQIVNDFQKGDIAEGYSVSREKKESFPLTVTSAQKNPTAFYLCASSIQALGQPQHFGDGTRLSIL.

The J gene is TRBJ2-7, the V gene TRBV7-2; maybe TRBD1 (8 bases). V gave up 1 base and J gave up 4 bases, with 14 bases separating them. The CDR3 loop spans 15 amino acids. Germline CDR1 and CDR2: SGHTA and FQGNSA. CDR3 in amino acids: CASSLEAGQVYEQYF. The CDR3 DNA reads as TGTGCCAGCAGCTTAGAAGCGGGACAGGTTTACGAGCAGTACTTC.

The rearrangement links TRBV7-9 to TRBJ2-3, with TRBD2 as a possible D gene (6 bases). CDR3 length: 16 residues. The germline V and J ends were trimmed by 4 bases and 0 bases, with 14 bases remaining between them. The germline V gene encodes CDR1 SEHNR and CDR2 FQNEAQ (reference sequence). DNA of the CDR3: TGTGCCAGCAGCTCCTCTAGCGTCCCAAGCACAGATACGCAGTATTTT. This encodes CASSSSSVPSTDTQYF.

The genes are TRBV28 and TRBJ2-2, with D hard to call. This CDR3 is 12 amino acids long. The V end was cut by 5 bases, the J end by 5 bases, with 6 bases between. The germline V gene encodes CDR1 MDHEN and CDR2 SYDVKM. The CDR3 loop is CASSLPTGELFF. The DNA of the CDR3 is TGTGCCAGCAGTCTGCCGACCGGGGAGCTGTTTTTT.

V is TRBV5-1 and J is TRBJ2-1, with 7 bases aligning to TRBD2. Trimming removed 0 bases from V and 0 bases from J; junction bases left unmatched: 3. This CDR3 region has 16 residues. Germline V CDR1 and CDR2: SGHRS, YFSETQ. The CDR3 DNA sequence: TGCGCCAGCAGCTTGGAGGGACTAAGCTCCTACAATGAGCAGTTCTTC. Protein sequence: CASSLEGLSSYNEQFF. Based on the CDR3 plus reference TRBV5-1 and TRBJ2-1, the full variable domain is KAGVTQTPRYLIKTRGQQVTLSCSPISGHRSVSWYQQTPGQGLQFLFEYFSETQRNKGNFPGRFSGRQFSNSRSEMNVSTLELGDSALYLCASSLEGLSSYNEQFFGPGTRLTVL.

This chain uses TRBV27 with TRBJ1-3; TRBD1 matches 10 bases. V lost 6 bases, J lost 4 bases, and 0 bases stayed unmatched. The CDR3 loop spans 13 amino acids. Germline CDR1 MNHEY, CDR2 SMNVEV (reference sequence). The CDR3 nucleotides are TGTGCCAGCAGGACAGGGGGCGGAAACACCATATATTTT. Translating gives CASRTGGGNTIYF.